This TCR beta chain derives from a study of cytomegalovirus exposure and HLA in healthy donors. Primers included in the PCR were 60 Vbeta and 13 Jbeta primers. The assay was immunoSEQ multiplex PCR, and TCRdb's table has in-frame clones only and misses some. Here the sample spans 130,000 or so clones, around four fifths being singletons. The CDR3 is 12 residues long. Between the trimmed V and J ends, which lost 0 bases and 3 bases, there was a span of 3 bases. The V gene's germline CDR1 is SEHNR and CDR2 FQNEAQ (reference sequence). This clone has more than one count but fewer than ten. Sample: PBMCs. The rearrangement uses TRBV7-9 and TRBJ2-7; D remains unclear. The clonotype was recovered from a woman aged 40 to 50 in good health and CMV-seronegative. As DNA, the CDR3 is TGTGCCAGCAGCTTAGCTTACTACGAGCAGTACTTC. It yields the protein CASSLAYYEQYF. Together with reference TRBV7-9 and TRBJ2-7, the CDR3 gives the full variable domain: DTGVSQNPRHKITKRGQNVTFRCDPISEHNRLYWYRQTLGQGPEFLTYFQNEAQLEKSRLLSDRFSAERPKGSFSTLEIQRTEQGDSAMYLCASSLAYYEQYFGPGTRLTVT.